The rows below give T cell receptor beta chains drawn from one sample of a study of low-dose radiotherapy and immunotherapy resistance in tumors. MiXCR was run by TCRdb on the reads, yielding one entry per CDR3 protein. The repertoire holds 35,000 to 50,000 distinct CDR3 sequences, with around 21% as singletons. The material sequenced was PBMCs, taken after low-dose radiotherapy plus immunotherapy. The receptors come from a female donor with ovarian cancer. Both conserved end residues are part of each CDR3. D genes are given only for firm matches. Size tells how often a clone was seen (once, few, many) or the class of an expanded clone, and some rows leave it out.

clone_size j_call d_call v_call cdr3_nt cdr3_aa
NA TRBJ2-3 NA TRBV18 TGTGCCAGCTCAGAGACTACTGGGGGTACCGATACGCAGTATTTT CASSETTGGTDTQYF
many TRBJ2-3 NA TRBV7-8 TGTGCCAGCAGCTTAGCGGATCTCACAGATACGCAGTATTTT CASSLADLTDTQYF
many TRBJ1-6 TRBD1 TRBV6-5 TGTGCCAGCAGGGGACAGGGCTATAATTCACCCCTCCACTTT CASRGQGYNSPLHF
many TRBJ2-6 TRBD1 TRBV5-1 TGCGCCAGCAGCCCCGGATGGACAGGCGGAGGGGCCAACGTCCTGACTTTC CASSPGWTGGGANVLTF
many TRBJ1-2 NA TRBV15 TGTGCCACCAGCAGAGACAGGGTCCGTGATGGCTACACCTTC CATSRDRVRDGYTF
many TRBJ2-1 TRBD2 TRBV29-1 TGCAGCGTTGACAGCAAACTAGCGGAGAGCTCCTACAATGAGCAGTTCTTC CSVDSKLAESSYNEQFF
many TRBJ2-3 NA TRBV3-1 TGTGCCAGCAGCGCTCGATTGACGCAGTATTTT CASSARLTQYF
many TRBJ2-7 NA TRBV20-1 TGCAGTGCTAGAGAGGGGGGCCCCTACGAGCAGTACTTC CSAREGGPYEQYF
many TRBJ1-2 NA TRBV7-2 TGTGCCAGCAGCCCGGGTTCTTATGGCTACACCTTC CASSPGSYGYTF
many TRBJ2-6 NA TRBV19 TGTGCCAGTAGTAACGAGAAGCGTCTCTCTGGGGCCAACGTCCTGACTTTC CASSNEKRLSGANVLTF
few TRBJ2-1 NA TRBV15 TGTGCCACCAGCAGAGCGCTGGCCGGGGAGCAGTTCTTC CATSRALAGEQFF
many TRBJ1-5 NA TRBV20-1 TGCAGTGCCAGCCGGGGGGGGGGCAATCAGCCCCAGCATTTT CSASRGGGNQPQHF
many TRBJ2-7 NA TRBV27 TGTGCCAGCAGGAACCGGCCTATCTCCAGGGGACCGGGGGTCTACGAGCAGTACTTC CASRNRPISRGPGVYEQYF
many TRBJ2-5 NA TRBV28 TGTGCCAGCAGAGCCGGGAATAGAGAGACCCAGTACTTC CASRAGNRETQYF
many TRBJ2-7 TRBD2 TRBV6-5 TGTGCCAGCAGTTACTCGACGACTAGCGGGAGGCACGAGCAGTACTTC CASSYSTTSGRHEQYF
NA TRBJ2-7 NA TRBV6-5 TGTGCCAGCAGTTACTCGATAGGACCCTCCTACGAGCAGTACTTC CASSYSIGPSYEQYF
many TRBJ2-7 TRBD1 TRBV3-1 TGTGCCAGCAGCCAAGGCGAACAGGGGGCCTACGAGCAGTACTTC CASSQGEQGAYEQYF
many TRBJ1-5 TRBD1 TRBV12-5 TGTGCTAGTGGTTTTACAGGGGGTAATCAGCCCCAGCATTTT CASGFTGGNQPQHF
NA TRBJ2-7 TRBD1 TRBV20-1 TGCAGTGCTCTTGGCCAGGGGGCCGACGAGCAGTACTTC CSALGQGADEQYF
few TRBJ2-1 NA TRBV29-1 TGCAGCGTCGAACAGTCGCGCAATGAGCAGTTCTTC CSVEQSRNEQFF
few TRBJ2-7 TRBD2 TRBV28 TGTGCCAGCAGTTTACTAGCGGGGATCTACGAGCAGTACTTC CASSLLAGIYEQYF
NA TRBJ2-3 NA TRBV10-3 TGTGCCATCAGTGATGGGAGGGGGGCAGATACGCAGTATTTT CAISDGRGADTQYF
NA TRBJ1-1 NA TRBV3-1 TGTGCCAGCAGCCCAAGCGACAGATTGAACACTGAAGCTTTCTTT CASSPSDRLNTEAFF
many TRBJ2-3 TRBD2 TRBV5-1 TGCGCCAGCAGGAGGGGACTAGCGGGATCAAGGGGAGATACGCAGTATTTT CASRRGLAGSRGDTQYF
NA TRBJ2-1 TRBD2 TRBV20-1 TGCAGTGCTACAAGGACTAGTACAAATGAGCAGTTCTTC CSATRTSTNEQFF
many TRBJ2-5 NA TRBV14 TGTGCCAGCAGCCAAGGGGGTAGAGAGACCCAGTACTTC CASSQGGRETQYF
many TRBJ1-5 NA TRBV6-4 TGTGCCAGCAGTGACTCGCCGAATCAGCCCCAGCATTTT CASSDSPNQPQHF
many TRBJ2-2 NA TRBV19 TGTGCCGGGAGAACCGGGACCGGGGAGCTGTTTTTT CAGRTGTGELFF
NA TRBJ2-7 NA TRBV28 TGTGCCAGCAGTAAGACCCGGACGGCCTCCTACGAGCAGTACTTC CASSKTRTASYEQYF
many TRBJ1-4 NA TRBV30 TGTGCCTGGAGTGAAGACGGCCTAACTAATGAAAAACTGTTTTTT CAWSEDGLTNEKLFF
many TRBJ2-1 NA TRBV13 TGTGCCAGCAGCTCCTTATTTCGGGGCCATGAGCAGTTCTTC CASSSLFRGHEQFF
many TRBJ1-2 TRBD1 TRBV5-1 TGCGCCAGCGGGACAGAACTCCCCTATGGCTACACCTTC CASGTELPYGYTF
many TRBJ2-3 NA TRBV30 TGTGCCTGGAGCCGGGACCGCACGCAGTATTTT CAWSRDRTQYF